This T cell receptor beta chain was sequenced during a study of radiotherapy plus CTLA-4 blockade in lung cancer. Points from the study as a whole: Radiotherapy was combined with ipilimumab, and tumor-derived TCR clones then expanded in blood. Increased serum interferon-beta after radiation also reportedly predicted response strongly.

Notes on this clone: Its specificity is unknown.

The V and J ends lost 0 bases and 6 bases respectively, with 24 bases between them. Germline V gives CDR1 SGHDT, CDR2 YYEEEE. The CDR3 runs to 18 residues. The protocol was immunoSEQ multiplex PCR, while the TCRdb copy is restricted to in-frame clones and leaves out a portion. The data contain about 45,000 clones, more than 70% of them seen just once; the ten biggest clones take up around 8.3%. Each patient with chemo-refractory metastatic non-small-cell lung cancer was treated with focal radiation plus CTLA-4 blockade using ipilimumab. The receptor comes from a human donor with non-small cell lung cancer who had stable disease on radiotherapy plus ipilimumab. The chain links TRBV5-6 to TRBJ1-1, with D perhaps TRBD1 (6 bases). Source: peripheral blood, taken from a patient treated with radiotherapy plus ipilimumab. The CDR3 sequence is CASSLAYRAPRDDAEAFF. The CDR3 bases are TGTGCCAGCAGCTTGGCCTACAGGGCCCCAAGGGATGATGCTGAAGCTTTCTTT.